The text below deals with one T cell receptor (beta chain). Its antigen is unidentified. The record originates from a study of blood T cells in healthy people across ages. The germline CDR1 and CDR2 sequences are MNHEY and SMNVEV (reference sequence). This CDR3 has 16 amino acids. V shed 2 bases and J 4 bases; nucleotides not matched to a gene: 10. Study observations and caveats: A conclusive naive versus antigen-experienced comparison was prevented by the unsorted PBMCs. A strong correlation was seen between TCR beta diversity and naive T cell percentage. Estimated diversity, derived from one million T cells, was regarded as an underestimate.

With a J-beta primer mix and a sample-barcoded 5' primer, a second PCR ran roughly 6 to 12 cycles. Each sample yielded at least 2.5 million CDR3-containing paired-end reads. TCRdb processed the 5' RACE reads anew with MiXCR; each CDR3 protein has one entry. The sample holds about 830,000 distinct CDR3 sequences, approximately 67% seen once. This TCR derives from a man aged 30-40 years in good health. Sequencing was carried out using blood. V gene TRBV27 combines with J gene TRBJ2-7, with 8 bases identical to TRBD1. In nucleotides, the CDR3 is TGTGCCAGCAGTTTAATTACGGCAGGGGGCTCTTACGAGCAGTACTTC. Its translation is CASSLITAGGSYEQYF.